These 11 T cell receptor beta chains share one sample of origin, sequenced in a study of CD4 T cells in relation to SARS-CoV-2 and coronaviruses. Unexposed donor CD4+ T cells date from about 2011-2018, before the COVID-19 pandemic. Isolation of CD4+ T cells took place after 10 days in culture. For these TCRs, the target antigens are not known. Assay used: immunoSEQ multiplex PCR; TCRdb lists only in-frame clones, some missing. Here the sample spans approximately 25,000 clones, more than 60% being singletons. Sequencing used CD4+ T cells from PBMCs, cultured in vitro. These receptors were taken from a human donor in good health.

V usage is TRBV4-1 and J usage is TRBJ2-7; the D call may be TRBD1 or TRBD2 (5 bases each). The germline V and J ends were trimmed by 4 bases and 3 bases, with 22 bases remaining between them. Germline V gives CDR1 MGHRA, CDR2 YSYEKL. This CDR3 has 17 residues. In nucleotides, the CDR3 is TGCGCCAGCAGCCCCCGGGTAGGTGGGACCTCCTACTACGAGCAGTACTTC. Protein: CASSPRVGGTSYYEQYF.

V and J are TRBV4-2 and TRBJ1-3; TRBD1 aligns across 7 bases. The germline CDR1 and CDR2 sequences are LGHNA and YNFKEQ. This CDR3 comprises 15 residues. V lost 3 bases and J lost 4; bases outside the gene matches: 6. Here the CDR3 reads CASSQGPQGGNTIYF. CDR3 bases: TGTGCCAGCAGCCAGGGCCCACAGGGGGGAAACACCATATATTTT.

This chain uses TRBV28 with TRBJ2-3; the match to TRBD2 covers 15 bases. This CDR3 is built from 18 residues. V was clipped by 5 bases and J by 2 bases; unmatched bases: 8. Germline V gives CDR1 MDHEN, CDR2 SYDVKM. The CDR3 bases are TGTGCCAGCAGTCAGGGACTAGCGGGAGGTACCCCCACAGATACGCAGTATTTT. Amino acids: CASSQGLAGGTPTDTQYF. Together with reference TRBV28 and TRBJ2-3, the CDR3 gives the full variable domain: DVKVTQSSRYLVKRTGEKVFLECVQDMDHENMFWYRQDPGLGLRLIYFSYDVKMKEKGDIPEGYSVSREKKERFSLILESASTNQTSMYLCASSQGLAGGTPTDTQYFGPGTRLTVL.

The V gene is TRBV9, the J gene TRBJ1-2; tentative D call: TRBD1 (5 bases). Germline V lookup: CDR1 SGDLS, CDR2 YYNGEE. The CDR3 runs 18 residues. Trimming took off 5 bases at V and 3 bases at J, with 26 bases between the two ends. The CDR3 DNA follows: TGTGCCAGCAGAGGCTCGAGAGGTCGGGGCCTAAGGGACTATGGCTACACCTTC. This encodes CASRGSRGRGLRDYGYTF. Together with reference TRBV9 and TRBJ1-2, the CDR3 gives the full variable domain: DSGVTQTPKHLITATGQRVTLRCSPRSGDLSVYWYQQSLDQGLQFLIQYYNGEERAKGNILERFSAQQFPDLHSELNLSSLELGDSALYFCASRGSRGRGLRDYGYTFGSGTRLTVV.

The V gene is TRBV24-1, the J gene TRBJ2-2; TRBD2 is a possible D gene (7 bases). Germline V gene sequence: CDR1 KGHDR, CDR2 SFDVKD. Trimming cost V 5 bases and J 5 bases, with 14 bases left between them. CDR3 length equals 15 residues. In DNA, the CDR3 is TGTGCCACCAGTGCGGGGGGCCTTCGAACCGGGGAGCTGTTTTTT. This translates into CATSAGGLRTGELFF.

The chain recombines TRBV9 with TRBJ2-5; 9 bases agree with TRBD1. Per the germline V gene, CDR1 is SGDLS and CDR2 is YYNGEE. Losses at the gene ends were 3 bases for V and 5 bases for J; bases not matched to a gene: 8. The CDR3 is made up of 15 amino acids. CDR3 sequence reads: CASSATGGSGETQYF. The CDR3, as DNA: TGTGCCAGCAGCGCTACAGGGGGCAGCGGGGAGACCCAGTACTTC.

The chain recombines TRBV4-1 with TRBJ2-7; TRBD1 agrees at 9 bases. This CDR3 is 16 amino acids long. V lost 1 base, J lost 3 bases, and 7 bases stayed unmatched. Germline CDR1 and CDR2: MGHRA and YSYEKL. The CDR3 protein is CASSQGKGQGIYEQYF. The CDR3 nucleotides read TGCGCCAGCAGCCAAGGGAAGGGACAGGGTATCTACGAGCAGTACTTC.

This clone was counted a single time. The chain employs TRBV19 and TRBJ2-1, with D perhaps TRBD2 (6 bases). Germline-derived CDR1 and CDR2 are LNHDA and SQIVND (reference sequence). The CDR3 is made up of 14 amino acids. Between the trimmed V and J ends, which lost 1 base and 5 bases, there was a span of 9 bases. CDR3 protein: CASSIASADNEQFF. CDR3 DNA sequence: TGTGCCAGTAGTATAGCTAGCGCCGACAATGAGCAGTTCTTC.

This chain uses TRBV2 with TRBJ1-5; D perhaps matches TRBD1 (5 bases). The germline V gene encodes CDR1 SNHLY and CDR2 FYNNEI. There are 17 residues in the CDR3. The V and J ends lost 5 bases and 0 bases respectively, with 17 bases between them. This CDR3 reads CASSPWGPNHSNQPQHF. CDR3 in DNA: TGTGCCAGCAGTCCTTGGGGCCCGAACCATAGCAATCAGCCCCAGCATTTT.

The count of this clone is one. The chain couples TRBV2 to TRBJ2-5; a possible D gene is TRBD1 (5 bases). The CDR3 sequence is 14 residues long. CDR1 SNHLY and CDR2 FYNNEI come from the germline V gene. The V end lost 6 bases, the J end lost 0 bases, and 11 bases lay between the germline ends. CDR3 DNA: TGTGCCAGCAGAGCCCGGACAAACCAAGAGACCCAGTACTTC. Translation: CASRARTNQETQYF.

The rearrangement uses TRBV19 and TRBJ2-1; 10 positions match TRBD2. Germline lookup yields CDR1 LNHDA and CDR2 SQIVND (reference sequence). This CDR3 is 14 amino acids long. V trimming: 5 bases; J trimming: 12 bases; junction bases outside the gene matches: 10. The CDR3 spells CASSFEAGGPGQFF. The CDR3 nucleotides read TGTGCCAGTAGTTTTGAAGCGGGAGGGCCCGGGCAGTTCTTC.